Below are 15 T cell receptor beta chains sequenced from a single sample in a study of blood T cell repertoires in COVID-19. Profiled with immunoSEQ multiplex PCR; TCRdb holds only in-frame clones, not every one. The table includes 150,000 to 200,000 clones, around 80% detected once. Sequencing input: peripheral blood. Receptors originate from an older woman with COVID-19, enrolled during active disease.

This clone occurred once. J is TRBJ1-1 and V is TRBV30, with D tentatively TRBD1 (5 bases). This CDR3 comprises 13 residues. Between the trimmed V and J ends, which lost 2 bases and 5 bases, there was a span of 12 bases. Germline loops: CDR1 GTSNPN, CDR2 SVGIG (reference sequence). CDR3 coding DNA: TGTGCCTGGAGTACAGGTTGGGAAACTGAAGCTTTCTTT. This translates into CAWSTGWETEAFF. The full variable domain, with the rest looked up from reference TRBV30 and TRBJ1-1, is SQTIHQWPATLVQPVGSPLSLECTVEGTSNPNLYWYRQAAGRGLQLLFYSVGIGQISSEVPQNLSASRPQDRQFILSSKKLLLSDSGFYLCAWSTGWETEAFFGQGTRLTVV.

This clone showed up many times. The V and J genes are TRBV2 and TRBJ2-2; TRBD2 matches 9 bases. Trimming took 6 bases from V and 1 from J; bases not matched to a gene: 3. There are 15 residues in the CDR3. Germline V gene lookup returns CDR1 SNHLY and CDR2 FYNNEI. CDR3 region: CASRTSGRNTGELFF. The CDR3 bases are TGTGCCAGCAGGACTAGCGGACGGAACACCGGGGAGCTGTTTTTT.

This chain links TRBV6-2 or TRBV6-3 with TRBJ1-1; no clear D gene. In germline, CDR1 is MNHEY, CDR2 SVGEGT. Trimming took off 5 bases at V and 1 base at J, with 11 bases between the two ends. This CDR3 comprises 14 residues. The CDR3 nucleotides read TGTGCCAGCAGTACCGAGGACTGGAACACTGAAGCTTTCTTT. Protein sequence: CASSTEDWNTEAFF.

The V and J genes are TRBV28 and TRBJ1-4; D ambiguous. The CDR3 has 17 amino acids. Per germline, CDR1 MDHEN and CDR2 SYDVKM. V was cut by 2 bases and J by 5 bases, with 18 bases left in between. CDR3 nucleotide sequence: TGTGCCAGCAGTTTACCACCCCCTCTACTGAGGAATGAAAAACTGTTTTTT. Translated, it gives CASSLPPPLLRNEKLFF.

V and J are TRBV3-1 (or the pseudogene TRBV3-2) and TRBJ2-2; no definite D call. CDR1 is LGHDT and CDR2 is YNNKEL in the germline V gene (reference sequence). This CDR3 spans 12 amino acids. Deletions cut 4 bases from V and 6 bases from J, with 6 bases between. In nucleotides, the CDR3 is TGTGCCAGCAGCCCCCCCGCCGGGGAGCTGTTTTTT. It codes for CASSPPAGELFF.

V gene TRBV7-2 combines with J gene TRBJ2-6; D gene uncertain. Between the trimmed V and J ends, which lost 3 bases and 3 bases, there was a span of 3 bases. CDR1 SGHTA and CDR2 FQGNSA come from the germline V gene. The CDR3 is made up of 13 amino acids. CDR3 region: CASSFRGANVLTF. CDR3 in DNA: TGTGCCAGCAGCTTTCGTGGGGCCAACGTCCTGACTTTC.

The rearrangement links TRBV7-8 to TRBJ1-1, with D unclear. Between the trimmed V and J ends, which lost 5 bases and 8 bases, there was a span of 15 bases. Per the germline V gene, CDR1 is SGHVS and CDR2 is FQNEAQ. The CDR3 loop spans 13 amino acids. CDR3 region: CASSLSGLVEAFF. CDR3 DNA: TGTGCCAGCAGCCTATCCGGTCTTGTGGAAGCTTTCTTT.

The sample holds a few counts of this clone. The chain employs TRBV29-1 and TRBJ2-7; 12 bases agree with TRBD2. The germline gives CDR1 SQVTM, CDR2 ANQGSEA. The CDR3 is 15 amino acids. Germline trimming cut 6 bases from V and 1 base from J; bases unmatched to any gene: 7. CDR3 sequence reads: CSVGHLAGGSYEQYF. The CDR3, as DNA: TGCAGCGTGGGTCACCTAGCGGGAGGGTCCTACGAGCAGTACTTC.

The CDR3 sequence: CASSHKKTGLAETYEQYF. CDR3 nucleotides: TGTGCCAGCAGCCATAAAAAAACGGGACTAGCGGAAACCTACGAGCAGTACTTC. The V call is TRBV3-1 (or the pseudogene TRBV3-2), the J call TRBJ2-7, with TRBD2 matching 11 bases. With 3 bases clipped from V and 2 bases from J, the junction kept 12 bases outside the gene matches. This CDR3 comprises 18 residues. Germline values: CDR1 LGHDT, CDR2 YNNKEL (reference sequence).

CDR3 DNA sequence: TGTGCCAGTAGTATAGTTGGGTTAGCGGGGGGGCCTTGGCGTGAGCAGTTCTTC. It yields the protein CASSIVGLAGGPWREQFF. The chain joins TRBV19 to TRBJ2-1; 11 bases are a match to TRBD2. Germline V gives CDR1 LNHDA, CDR2 SQIVND (reference sequence). The CDR3 contains 18 residues. The trim removed 1 base at V and 9 bases at J, leaving 14 bases unmatched.

V usage is TRBV7-3 and J usage is TRBJ2-3, with a tentative D call TRBD1 (5 bases). V lost 5 bases and J lost 2, with 26 bases in between. This CDR3 is 19 amino acids long. Germline CDR1 SGHTA, CDR2 FQGTGA. CDR3 DNA: TGTGCCAGCAGCCGAGTAGGGGCGCACCATACCAAGAACACAGATACGCAGTATTTT. It translates to CASSRVGAHHTKNTDTQYF.

The genes are TRBV5-8 and TRBJ1-4; 9 bases map to TRBD1. V lost 4 bases and J lost 5; bases outside the gene matches: 6. Per germline, CDR1 SGHTS and CDR2 YDEGEE. The CDR3 extends over 15 amino acids. CDR3 loop: CASSPGTGSNEKLFF. As DNA, the CDR3 is TGTGCCAGCAGCCCAGGGACAGGGTCGAATGAAAAACTGTTTTTT.

On this clone itself: The identical CDR3 is also encoded by other nucleotide sequences in the sample. The chain has TRBV29-1 and TRBJ2-1, with 8 bases aligning to TRBD2. There are 14 residues in the CDR3. J lost 0 bases, V lost 6 bases, and 4 bases had no gene match. CDR1 is SQVTM and CDR2 is ANQGSEA in the germline V gene. CDR3 in DNA: TGCAGCGTCGCAGGGACTAGCTCCTACAATGAGCAGTTCTTC. It translates to CSVAGTSSYNEQFF.

J is TRBJ2-2 and V is TRBV5-1; 11 positions agree with TRBD1. Looked up from germline, CDR1 is SGHRS and CDR2 is YFSETQ. Unmatched junction bases numbered 5, after V lost 0 bases and J lost 7 bases. This CDR3 has 16 residues. CDR3 residues: CASSLGTGGSDGELFF. CDR3 coding DNA: TGCGCCAGCAGCTTGGGGACAGGGGGCTCGGACGGGGAGCTGTTTTTT. The variable domain in full, completed from reference TRBV5-1 and TRBJ2-2, reads KAGVTQTPRYLIKTRGQQVTLSCSPISGHRSVSWYQQTPGQGLQFLFEYFSETQRNKGNFPGRFSGRQFSNSRSEMNVSTLELGDSALYLCASSLGTGGSDGELFFGEGSRLTVL.

The chain recombines TRBV15 with TRBJ1-2; D gene unclear. The CDR3 has 12 amino acids. Germline CDR1 LNHNV, CDR2 YYDKDF (reference sequence). V was trimmed by 4 bases and J by 7 bases, leaving 10 bases between them. The CDR3 loop reads CATSTSSVGYTF. CDR3 nucleotides: TGTGCCACCAGCACGTCCAGTGTTGGCTACACCTTC. Full variable domain (outside the CDR3, taken from reference TRBV15 and TRBJ1-2): DAMVIQNPRYQVTQFGKPVTLSCSQTLNHNVMYWYQQKSSQAPKLLFHYYDKDFNNEADTPDNFQSRRPNTSFCFLDIRSPGLGDTAMYLCATSTSSVGYTFGSGTRLTVV.